What follows are 28 T cell receptor beta chains derived from one specimen sequenced in a study of blood T cell repertoires in COVID-19. Using immunoSEQ multiplex PCR, the repertoire was profiled, and TCRdb retains in-frame clones only, with some absent. The table lists about 220,000 clones, less than 90% of them singletons. What was sequenced was peripheral blood. The receptors come from a man aged 30 to 45 with active or convalescent COVID-19.

The rearrangement links TRBV6-2 or TRBV6-3 to TRBJ1-1; TRBD1 might be the D (6 bases). The V gene lost 2 bases and the J gene lost 6 bases, with 7 bases spanning the gap. The CDR3 is made up of 12 amino acids. Germline V CDR1 and CDR2: MNHEY, SVGEGT. CDR3 nucleotides: TGTGCCAGCAGTTACCCAGGGGCTGAAGCTTTCTTT. Its translation is CASSYPGAEAFF.

With respect to this clone: This is likely an artifact of a read error, given a far larger clone one base away. The chain links TRBV6-5 to TRBJ2-1; TRBD2 matches 10 bases. There are 15 residues in the CDR3. Germline trimming cut 5 bases from V and 1 base from J; bases unmatched to any gene: 2. Germline-derived CDR1 and CDR2 are MNHEY and SVGAGI. In DNA, the CDR3 is TGTGCCAGCAGTCAACTAGCGGGATCCTACAATGAGCAGTTCTTC. It specifies CASSQLAGSYNEQFF.

This sequence joins TRBV5-6 and TRBJ2-2; the match to TRBD1 covers 7 bases. Germline V gene lookup returns CDR1 SGHDT and CDR2 YYEEEE. V lost 5 bases to trimming and J lost 4 bases; unmatched junction nucleotides: 2. The CDR3 has 13 amino acids. CDR3 loop: CASRQGFTGELFF. In nucleotides, the CDR3 is TGTGCCAGCAGACAGGGGTTCACCGGGGAGCTGTTTTTT.

This chain joins TRBV7-9 and TRBJ1-1, with D possibly being TRBD1 (6 bases). CDR1 SEHNR and CDR2 FQNEAQ come from the germline V gene (reference sequence). Between the trimmed V and J ends, which lost 6 bases and 4 bases, there was a span of 24 bases. This CDR3 region has 17 residues. The CDR3 DNA reads as TGTGCCAGCAGATGGGACAAAAAGCAGGGTTTTGGCACTGAAGCTTTCTTT. Protein: CASRWDKKQGFGTEAFF.

V and J are TRBV19 and TRBJ2-2; D not certain. Germline CDR1 reads LNHDA; CDR2 reads SQIVND (reference sequence). There are 13 residues in the CDR3. Trimming took off 5 bases at V and 2 bases at J, with 6 bases between the two ends. Here the CDR3 DNA reads TGTGCCAGTAGTGCCGGTAACACCGGGGAGCTGTTTTTT. This sequence encodes CASSAGNTGELFF.

The genes are TRBV24-1 and TRBJ1-1; maybe TRBD1 (6 bases). The germline V and J ends were trimmed by 6 bases and 1 base, with 8 bases remaining between them. Germline CDR1 and CDR2: KGHDR and SFDVKD. This CDR3 has 13 amino acids. The CDR3 bases are TGTGCCACCAGTTACAGGGCGAACACTGAAGCTTTCTTT. Translation gives CATSYRANTEAFF.

V usage is TRBV5-1 and J usage is TRBJ2-3; 11 bases fit TRBD2. CDR1 and CDR2 (germline): SGHRS, YFSETQ. The V segment lost 4 bases and the J segment 2 bases; nucleotides outside the gene matches: 12. CDR3 length equals 18 residues. The CDR3 DNA follows: TGCGCCAGCAGCCGGGGGCCTAGCGGGGGGCATTCCACAGATACGCAGTATTTT. Residues: CASSRGPSGGHSTDTQYF.

This chain connects TRBV6-5 to TRBJ1-6; D not certain. Per the germline V gene, CDR1 is MNHEY and CDR2 is SVGAGI. The CDR3 length is 14 residues. The V end was cut by 6 bases, the J end by 8 bases, with 14 bases between. The CDR3 nucleotides read TGTGCCAGCAGCCGAGCACTAAGTGATTCACCCCTCCACTTT. It translates to CASSRALSDSPLHF.

A single count supports this clone. This sequence joins TRBV7-9 and TRBJ1-1, with D unresolved. Per germline, CDR1 SEHNR and CDR2 FQNEAQ (reference sequence). This CDR3 has 14 residues. Trimming left V 0 bases short and J 7 bases short, with 12 bases between. The DNA of the CDR3 is TGTGCCAGCAGCTTAGCGGGTCGTAGCGGTGAAGCTTTCTTT. Residues: CASSLAGRSGEAFF. The whole variable domain, remainder taken from reference TRBV7-9 and TRBJ1-1, is DTGVSQNPRHKITKRGQNVTFRCDPISEHNRLYWYRQTLGQGPEFLTYFQNEAQLEKSRLLSDRFSAERPKGSFSTLEIQRTEQGDSAMYLCASSLAGRSGEAFFGQGTRLTVV.

The J gene is TRBJ2-2, the V gene TRBV5-5; 9 bases match TRBD2. Germline V gene lookup returns CDR1 SGHKS and CDR2 YYEKEE (reference sequence). The CDR3 is made up of 15 amino acids. V trimming: 2 bases; J trimming: 5 bases; junction bases outside the gene matches: 4. The CDR3 coding sequence is TGTGCCAGCAGCTTTGGGACTAGCAGAACCGGGGAGCTGTTTTTT. This sequence encodes CASSFGTSRTGELFF.

The V and J genes are TRBV13 and TRBJ1-1; D may be TRBD1 (5 bases). The germline V gene has CDR1 PRHDT and CDR2 FYEKMQ (reference sequence). The CDR3 runs to 12 residues. Trimming left V 5 bases short and J 5 bases short, with 9 bases between. The CDR3 coding sequence is TGTGCCAGCAGCCCGGGGGATACTGAAGCTTTCTTT. Its protein product is CASSPGDTEAFF.

The CDR3 region is CASTRGGIGYGYTF. The CDR3 nucleotides read TGTGCCAGCACCCGGGGGGGCATTGGGTATGGCTACACCTTC. The chain carries TRBV5-4 and TRBJ1-2, with D possibly matching TRBD1 (6 bases). The ends were cut back, 6 bases at V and 5 bases at J, with 17 bases in the middle. Germline assignment: CDR1 SGHNT and CDR2 YYREEE (reference sequence). CDR3 length: 14 amino acids.

In this sample, this clone turned up once. The CDR3 loop is CASSSVPGGISPLHF. CDR3 nucleotide sequence: TGTGCCAGCAGCTCTGTCCCAGGGGGAATCTCACCCCTCCACTTT. The chain employs TRBV7-2 and TRBJ1-6; 7 bases map to TRBD1. V shed 4 bases and J 10 bases; nucleotides not matched to a gene: 10. The length of the CDR3 is 15 residues. Germline V lookup: CDR1 SGHTA, CDR2 FQGNSA.

V is TRBV5-5 and J is TRBJ1-1; D remains unclear. This CDR3 is 14 amino acids long. The germline CDR1 and CDR2 sequences are SGHKS and YYEKEE (reference sequence). Trimming pared 5 bases from V and 4 bases from J, leaving 15 bases between. The CDR3: CASRRALSGTEAFF. For the CDR3, the DNA is TGTGCCAGCAGACGGGCCTTAAGCGGCACTGAAGCTTTCTTT.

The chain employs TRBV7-9 and TRBJ1-4, with TRBD1 as a possible D gene (5 bases). Germline loops: CDR1 SEHNR, CDR2 FQNEAQ (reference sequence). V lost 3 bases and J lost 7, with 12 bases in between. The CDR3 covers 14 residues. CDR3 coding DNA: TGTGCCAGCAGCTTTGCCACAGGTGTTGAAAAACTGTTTTTT. This gives the protein CASSFATGVEKLFF.

This clone turned up a few times. The V gene is TRBV6-5, the J gene TRBJ1-1; D is undetermined. This CDR3 has 12 residues. Trimming removed 7 bases at V and 8 bases at J, with 14 bases between. Per the germline V gene, CDR1 is MNHEY and CDR2 is SVGAGI. CDR3 loop: CASIPTKAEAFF. CDR3 nucleotide sequence: TGTGCCAGCATCCCGACGAAAGCGGAAGCTTTCTTT.

The genes are TRBV3-1 (or the pseudogene TRBV3-2) and TRBJ1-2; a weak D match, TRBD1 (5 bases). Germline loops: CDR1 LGHDT, CDR2 YNNKEL (reference sequence). Trimming removed 4 bases from V and 0 bases from J, with 12 bases in between. The CDR3 extends over 15 amino acids. The CDR3 here is CASSPPDKTNYGYTF. DNA of the CDR3: TGTGCCAGCAGCCCGCCGGACAAAACTAACTATGGCTACACCTTC.

This clone occurred once. CDR3: CATSDFRGTEAFF. DNA for the CDR3: TGTGCCACCAGTGATTTCAGGGGCACTGAAGCTTTCTTT. The rearrangement links TRBV24-1 to TRBJ1-1; perhaps TRBD1 as D (6 bases). This CDR3 has 13 residues. Germline V gene sequence: CDR1 KGHDR, CDR2 SFDVKD. The V gene lost 1 base and the J gene lost 4 bases, with 6 bases spanning the gap.

This chain links TRBV29-1 with TRBJ2-2, with 7 bases identical to TRBD2. CDR3 length equals 15 residues. V shed 3 bases and J 5 bases; nucleotides not matched to a gene: 9. Germline CDR1 SQVTM, CDR2 ANQGSEA. CDR3 coding DNA: TGCAGCGTTGATGGGGGAGGGCTCGGGACCGGGGAGCTGTTTTTT. The encoded protein is CSVDGGGLGTGELFF.

This sequence joins TRBV2 and TRBJ2-3; D unclear. V was shortened by 6 bases and J by 4 bases, with 14 bases between the two germline ends. Germline lookup yields CDR1 SNHLY and CDR2 FYNNEI. The CDR3 is made up of 14 amino acids. The CDR3: CASSGRTGPDTQYF. In DNA form, the CDR3 reads TGTGCCAGCAGCGGTCGAACGGGTCCAGATACGCAGTATTTT.

The gene calls are TRBV27 and TRBJ2-2, with D possibly matching TRBD2 (5 bases). The CDR3 spans 17 residues. The V gene's germline CDR1 is MNHEY and CDR2 SMNVEV (reference sequence). The V end was cut by 3 bases, the J end by 2 bases, with 16 bases between. The DNA for the CDR3 is TGTGCCAGCAGTTTCGGAATTACGCGGGCCAACACCGGGGAGCTGTTTTTT. This codes for CASSFGITRANTGELFF.

This rearrangement joins TRBV4-1 to TRBJ1-1; the match to TRBD1 covers 7 bases. The CDR3 extends over 15 amino acids. The germline gives CDR1 MGHRA, CDR2 YSYEKL. V dropped 1 base and J dropped 2; count of bases not matched to a gene: 4. In nucleotides, the CDR3 is TGCGCCAGCAGCCAAGTACACAGGGGTAACACTGAAGCTTTCTTT. This translates into CASSQVHRGNTEAFF.

The chain is built from TRBV11-2 and TRBJ2-7; D may be TRBD1 (5 bases). The V gene's germline CDR1 is SGHAT and CDR2 FQNNGV. The CDR3 runs 11 residues. With 8 bases removed from V and 6 bases from J, the gap between germline ends came to 11 bases. The CDR3 loop is CASRTGAEQYF. The CDR3 DNA reads TGTGCCAGCCGAACAGGAGCCGAGCAGTACTTC.

V gene TRBV11-2 combines with J gene TRBJ2-7; 12 nucleotides line up with TRBD2. V trimming: 4 bases; J trimming: 3 bases; junction bases outside the gene matches: 4. The CDR3 runs to 15 residues. Germline CDR1 is SGHAT and CDR2 is FQNNGV. CDR3 DNA: TGTGCCAGCAGCTCCGGGACTAGCGGGTACTACGAGCAGTACTTC. This encodes CASSSGTSGYYEQYF.

V and J are TRBV5-6 and TRBJ2-7; 7 bases agree with TRBD1. CDR1 is SGHDT and CDR2 is YYEEEE in the germline V gene. Unmatched junction bases numbered 13, after V lost 4 bases and J lost 3 bases. The CDR3 extends over 16 amino acids. The CDR3 DNA reads as TGTGCCAGCAGCCATACCCCGGGACAGAACAACTACGAGCAGTACTTC. It encodes CASSHTPGQNNYEQYF.

The chain joins TRBV7-2 to TRBJ2-7; TRBD1 matches 7 bases. Trimming removed 5 bases from V and 0 bases from J; junction bases left unmatched: 7. Germline V gives CDR1 SGHTA, CDR2 FQGNSA. The CDR3 covers 15 residues. CDR3 nucleotide sequence: TGTGCCAGCAGCCGGGATCAGGGGGTCTCCTACGAGCAGTACTTC. Translation gives CASSRDQGVSYEQYF. The variable domain in full, completed from reference TRBV7-2 and TRBJ2-7, reads GAGVSQSPSNKVTEKGKDVELRCDPISGHTALYWYRQSLGQGLEFLIYFQGNSAPDKSGLPSDRFSAERTGGSVSTLTIQRTQQEDSAVYLCASSRDQGVSYEQYFGPGTRLTVT.

This clone was detected only a few times. The V gene is TRBV7-3, the J gene TRBJ2-1, with 8 nucleotides matching TRBD1. The CDR3 is 14 residues long. Trimming at V came to 6 bases and at J to 3 bases, leaving 4 bases not matched to a gene. Germline CDR1 and CDR2: SGHTA and FQGTGA. CDR3 protein: CASSKGQDYNEQFF. For the CDR3, the DNA is TGTGCCAGCAGTAAGGGACAGGACTACAATGAGCAGTTCTTC. Complete variable domain (other parts from reference TRBV7-3 and TRBJ2-1): GAGVSQTPSNKVTEKGKYVELRCDPISGHTALYWYRQSLGQGPEFLIYFQGTGAADDSGLPNDRFFAVRPEGSVSTLKIQRTERGDSAVYLCASSKGQDYNEQFFGPGTRLTVL.

This clone was observed once. The chain combines TRBV19 with TRBJ1-4, with unresolved D. Germline CDR1 reads LNHDA; CDR2 reads SQIVND (reference sequence). The CDR3 spans 15 residues. V lost 1 base and J lost 0, with 6 bases in between. The CDR3 DNA follows: TGTGCCAGTAGTATAGCTGGAGCAACTAATGAAAAACTGTTTTTT. It specifies CASSIAGATNEKLFF.